This T cell receptor beta chain appears in the sequencing data of a study of blood T cells in healthy people across ages. Germline V gives CDR1 SGHRS, CDR2 YFSETQ. The CDR3 consists of 15 residues. Trimming took 0 bases from V and 5 from J, leaving 13 bases between them. A second PCR, run for about 6 to 12 cycles, used a sample-barcoded 5' primer plus a J-beta primer mix. TCRdb called the 5' RACE reads again in MiXCR, with one record for every CDR3 protein. The sample has approximately 1.5 million distinct CDR3 sequences; around 36% are singletons. Study-level points and caveats: Strong correlation existed between TCR beta diversity and naive T cell percentage.

Each donor had 7.5 to 10 milliliters of peripheral blood drawn. With regard to this clonotype: The antigen is not known.

What was sequenced was blood. V and J are TRBV5-1 and TRBJ2-3; D is unclear. The sequence was collected from a woman between 25 and 40 years old in good health. In nucleotides, the CDR3 is TGCGCCAGCAGCTTGGAGGTGAACACACGAGATACGCAGTATTTT. Translated: CASSLEVNTRDTQYF.